The 16 T cell receptor beta chains reported below all come from one sample, sequenced in a study of identical twins. Each CDR3 protein is one row after TCRdb ran MiXCR on the 5' RACE reads. The sample includes roughly 1.6 million distinct CDR3 sequences, roughly a third seen only once; the top ten take around 0.25%. Specimen: cord blood. These receptors were taken from a newborn girl in good health.

This clonotype has only a few counts. The chain is built from TRBV28 and TRBJ2-1, with 10 bases aligning to TRBD2. Germline CDR1 MDHEN, CDR2 SYDVKM. The CDR3 runs 14 residues. Trimming removed 0 bases from V and 8 bases from J; junction bases left unmatched: 1. CDR3 in DNA: TGTGCCAGCAGTTTATGGCTAGCGGGGGATGAGCAGTTCTTC. Protein sequence: CASSLWLAGDEQFF.

This chain links TRBV4-1 with TRBJ2-5; D could derive from TRBD1 or TRBD2 (5 bases each). Trimming stripped 3 bases from V and 5 bases from J, with 16 bases between. The CDR3 contains 15 residues. Germline V gene lookup returns CDR1 MGHRA and CDR2 YSYEKL. CDR3: CASSQSGFWGETQYF. CDR3 DNA: TGCGCCAGCAGCCAGTCGGGGTTTTGGGGGGAGACCCAGTACTTC.

The rearrangement uses TRBV19 and TRBJ2-3; D gene unclear. CDR3 length: 13 amino acids. Per germline, CDR1 LNHDA and CDR2 SQIVND (reference sequence). Trimming took 2 bases from V and 4 from J, leaving 7 bases between them. The CDR3 loop reads CASSIRQPDTQYF. Here the CDR3 DNA reads TGTGCCAGTAGTATACGGCAGCCAGATACGCAGTATTTT.

This clonotype was seen a handful of times. The chain joins TRBV9 to TRBJ2-7, with D uncertain. V lost 2 bases to trimming and J lost 0 bases, with 12 bases between them. CDR1 SGDLS and CDR2 YYNGEE come from the germline V gene. The length of the CDR3 is 15 residues. CDR3 protein: CASSVGPTPSYEQYF. DNA for the CDR3: TGTGCCAGCAGCGTGGGCCCCACACCCTCCTACGAGCAGTACTTC.

V gene TRBV20-1 combines with J gene TRBJ2-3; 9 nucleotides line up with TRBD1. Germline V gene sequence: CDR1 DFQATT, CDR2 SNEGSKA (reference sequence). The V and J ends lost 2 bases and 0 bases, in that order; junction bases with no gene match: 3. This CDR3 is built from 15 residues. Written as DNA, the CDR3 is TGCAGTGCTAGAACAGGGGGCAGGAGCACAGATACGCAGTATTTT. Translated: CSARTGGRSTDTQYF.

Only a few counts were recorded for this clonotype. The chain recombines TRBV5-1 with TRBJ2-7, with D unresolved. The CDR3 contains 14 residues. Between the trimmed V and J ends, which lost 2 bases and 6 bases, there was a span of 15 bases. Germline CDR1 SGHRS, CDR2 YFSETQ. CDR3 in DNA: TGCGCCAGCAGCTTCGACCCAGGAAGACTCGAGCAGTACTTC. Translating it yields CASSFDPGRLEQYF.

V is TRBV28 and J is TRBJ2-7, with TRBD1 identical over 7 bases. The J call may be faulty, since TRBJ2-4 better matches the DNA end. The CDR3 runs 13 residues. In germline, CDR1 is MDHEN, CDR2 SYDVKM. The CDR3 DNA reads TGTGCCAGCAGCCAGGGGGTCGAGGACATTCAGTACTTC. This translates into CASSQGVEDIQYF.

This clonotype was observed a handful of times. The chain links TRBV27 to TRBJ1-2; TRBD1 matches at 8 bases. Germline CDR1 is MNHEY and CDR2 is SMNVEV (reference sequence). Unmatched junction bases numbered 1, after V lost 1 base and J lost 6 bases. The length of the CDR3 is 13 residues. In nucleotides, the CDR3 is TGTGCCAGCAGTTTATTGGGACAGGATGGCTACACCTTC. This sequence encodes CASSLLGQDGYTF.

This clonotype was seen ten or more times. V gene TRBV12-3 or TRBV12-4 combines with J gene TRBJ1-5, with TRBD1 as a possible D gene (6 bases). Trimming removed 2 bases at V and 1 base at J, with 15 bases between. CDR3 length equals 17 residues. This CDR3 reads CASSLIRTGWSNQPQHF. DNA for the CDR3: TGTGCCAGCAGTTTAATTCGCACAGGGTGGAGCAATCAGCCCCAGCATTTT.

The V call is TRBV27, the J call TRBJ2-3; TRBD1 aligns across 8 bases. Per germline, CDR1 MNHEY and CDR2 SMNVEV (reference sequence). Trimming removed 6 bases from V and 0 bases from J; junction bases left unmatched: 8. The CDR3 has 16 amino acids. The CDR3 is CASRHRQGASTDTQYF. CDR3 in DNA: TGTGCCAGCAGACACCGCCAGGGGGCTAGCACAGATACGCAGTATTTT.

The rearrangement joins TRBV6-1 to TRBJ2-5; TRBD2 is a possible D gene (5 bases). Germline loops: CDR1 MNHNS, CDR2 SASEGT. The CDR3 contains 18 residues. Trimming took 8 bases from V and 3 from J, leaving 28 bases between them. The CDR3 here is CASGLFLLSVQTKETQYF. In DNA form, the CDR3 reads TGTGCCAGCGGACTTTTTCTCCTTAGCGTGCAGACCAAAGAGACCCAGTACTTC.

The chain couples TRBV13 to TRBJ2-1; TRBD1 matches at 10 bases. Judging by the DNA end, TRBJ2-7 fits better; the J call may be wrong. The germline V gene encodes CDR1 PRHDT and CDR2 FYEKMQ (reference sequence). The CDR3 is 15 amino acids. In DNA form, the CDR3 reads TGTGCCAGCAGCTCGGACAGGGGGGCCTACAATGAGCAGTACTTC. Amino acids: CASSSDRGAYNEQYF.

This clonotype was picked up a small number of times. The J gene is TRBJ2-1, the V gene TRBV6-5; 9 nucleotides match TRBD1. The V segment lost 9 bases and the J segment 5 bases; nucleotides outside the gene matches: 5. Germline V CDR1 and CDR2: MNHEY, SVGAGI. The CDR3 length is 13 residues. The CDR3 loop is CARRDRADNEQFF. CDR3 nucleotide sequence: TGTGCCAGGAGGGACAGGGCGGACAATGAGCAGTTCTTC.

V and J are TRBV9 and TRBJ1-2, with D perhaps matching TRBD1 (5 bases). V was clipped by 0 bases and J by 1 base, with 16 bases between them. Looked up from germline, CDR1 is SGDLS and CDR2 is YYNGEE. This CDR3 comprises 17 residues. CDR3 DNA sequence: TGTGCCAGCAGCGTAGTGGGAACTCGGGACTTTAACTATGGCTACACCTTC. It encodes CASSVVGTRDFNYGYTF.

This clonotype was counted a few times. This rearrangement joins TRBV14 to TRBJ1-2; possible D gene TRBD1, 5 bases. Trimming removed 1 base at V and 3 bases at J, with 18 bases between. The germline V gene has CDR1 SGHDN and CDR2 FVKESK. The CDR3 totals 17 residues. This CDR3 is CASSQVGGEFWDYGYTF. For the CDR3, the DNA is TGTGCCAGCAGCCAAGTGGGGGGAGAATTCTGGGACTATGGCTACACCTTC.

The table lists this clonotype with a few counts. The chain carries TRBV12-3 or TRBV12-4 and TRBJ2-7; D tentatively fits TRBD1 or TRBD2 (5 bases each). This CDR3 contains 11 residues. V was trimmed by 6 bases and J by 11 bases, leaving 14 bases between them. The DNA for the CDR3 is TGTGCCAGCAGCCTAGGTAGGGACGAGTACTTC. Residues: CASSLGRDEYF.